This entry describes one TCR beta chain. The data originate from a study of blood T cell repertoires in COVID-19. About the research overall: The study drew acute and convalescent COVID-19 samples from the United States, Italy and Spain.

The protocol was immunoSEQ multiplex PCR, while the TCRdb copy is restricted to in-frame clones and leaves out a portion. The sample carries around 89,000 clones, less than 80% recorded once. Deletions cut 5 bases from V and 6 bases from J, with 16 bases between. The germline V gene has CDR1 SGHTA and CDR2 FQGNSA. The CDR3 contains 15 residues. The chain employs TRBV7-2 and TRBJ2-2, with D possibly TRBD2 on 6 matching bases. The source of this sequence is a woman of 80 years or more with acute or convalescent COVID-19. The sample taken for sequencing was peripheral blood. The CDR3 protein is CASSPGGALSGELFF. CDR3 sequence (DNA): TGTGCCAGCAGCCCAGGAGGGGCATTATCCGGGGAGCTGTTTTTT.